These T cell receptor beta chains were read from a single sample in a study of cytomegalovirus exposure and HLA in healthy donors. Libraries were prepared by immunoSEQ multiplex PCR; TCRdb keeps only in-frame clonotypes and omits some of them. The sample lists roughly 120,000 clones; under 85% were seen once. The specimen was PBMCs. These receptors all come from a man under 40 in good health and CMV-seropositive. Both conserved end residues are part of each CDR3. The order of the fields is V gene, J gene, D gene, clone size, CDR3 DNA, CDR3 protein. D genes are given only for firm matches. Clone size is given for some rows only: seen once, a few or many times, or a class if the clone is expanded.

>TRBV7-2|TRBJ2-2|NA|NA
TGTGCCAGCAGCACGCGAGGCCGGGCGAACACCGGGGAGCTGTTTTTT
CASSTRGRANTGELFF
>TRBV5-6|TRBJ1-2|NA|NA
TGTGCCAGCAGCCGCGGACAGCGGATAGGTACCTTC
CASSRGQRIGTF
>TRBV13|TRBJ2-5|NA|NA
TGTGCCAGCAGCCTTAACAGGGGGGGACAAGAGACCCAGTACTTC
CASSLNRGGQETQYF
>TRBV6-1|TRBJ1-4|NA|NA
TGTGCCAGCAGTGAAGTGTCGACATCCCAACTGTTTTTT
CASSEVSTSQLFF
>TRBV9|TRBJ2-3|TRBD1|NA
TGTGCCAGCAGCGTAGTAGGGGGCGCAGATACGCAGTATTTT
CASSVVGGADTQYF
>TRBV9|TRBJ2-1|TRBD2|NA
TGTGCCAGCAGCGCCATACTAGCGGTCGTCCCGAATGAGCAGTTCTTC
CASSAILAVVPNEQFF
>TRBV5-1|TRBJ2-2|TRBD1|NA
TGCGCCAGCCGAACCGGGACAGATCTCGCGAACACCGGGGAGCTGTTTTTT
CASRTGTDLANTGELFF
>TRBV30|TRBJ1-1|NA|NA
TGTGCCTGGAGTGTTACGGGACATTGGAACACTGAAGCTTTCTTT
CAWSVTGHWNTEAFF
>TRBV4-3|TRBJ1-6|NA|NA
TGCGCCAGCAGCCAAGATCTAGGGGGCTATAATTCACCCCTCCACTTT
CASSQDLGGYNSPLHF
>TRBV28|TRBJ2-3|NA|NA
TGTGCCAGCAGCCCCGGCGGTTTTTACACAGATACGCAGTATTTT
CASSPGGFYTDTQYF
>TRBV7-7|TRBJ2-1|TRBD2|NA
TGTGCCAGCAGCCGCAGCGGGGGGGTCTACAATGAGCAGTTCTTC
CASSRSGGVYNEQFF
>TRBV12-5|TRBJ2-5|TRBD2|once
TGTGCTAGTGGTTTGGTAAGGGCCAGCGGGGCCCTAACTCCGGAGACCCAGTACTTC
CASGLVRASGALTPETQYF
>TRBV2|TRBJ2-7|TRBD2|NA
TGTGCCAGCGTTAGCGGGGGCAGCCCCTACGAGCAGTACTTC
CASVSGGSPYEQYF
>TRBV6-5|TRBJ1-2|NA|NA
TGTGCCAGCAGGACAGGCTATGGCTACACCTTC
CASRTGYGYTF
>TRBV5-1|TRBJ2-7|NA|many
TGCGCCAGCAGCTTAGAAACAGGGATATCCTACGAGCAGTACTTC
CASSLETGISYEQYF
>TRBV6-5|TRBJ1-6|NA|few
TGTGCCAGCACTAAATCGTCCCAGGGTAATTCACCCCTCCACTTT
CASTKSSQGNSPLHF
>TRBV28|TRBJ2-5|TRBD1|NA
TGTGCCAGCAGTACTCTCACAGGGGGCGCGGAGACCCAGTACTTC
CASSTLTGGAETQYF
>TRBV18|TRBJ1-1|NA|few
TGTGCCAGCTCCCGGGAGAGGGGTTGGACTGAAGCTTTCTTT
CASSRERGWTEAFF
>TRBV9|TRBJ2-5|TRBD2|NA
TGTGCCAGCAGCGTAGGGAGCGGGGGAGGTTGGGAGACCCAGTACTTC
CASSVGSGGGWETQYF
>TRBV11-1|TRBJ2-3|TRBD1|NA
TGTGCCAGCAGCTCGGACAGGGGGTCAGATACGCAGTATTTT
CASSSDRGSDTQYF
>TRBV19|TRBJ2-4|NA|NA
TGTGCCAGTAGTAATCAGGGTAGCAAAAACATTCAGTACTTC
CASSNQGSKNIQYF
>TRBV30|TRBJ2-3|TRBD2|NA
TGTGCTCGAGAGACTAGCGGGGGTGGGGATACGCAGTATTTT
CARETSGGGDTQYF
>TRBV13|TRBJ1-5|NA|NA
TGTGCCAGCAGCTTAGGCCGCGGACAGCCCCAGCATTTT
CASSLGRGQPQHF
>TRBV19|TRBJ1-4|TRBD1|NA
TGTGCCAGTAGTCCCGGGACAGGGGGCCCTGATGAAAAACTGTTTTTT
CASSPGTGGPDEKLFF
>TRBV30|TRBJ2-5|TRBD2|NA
TGTGCCTGGAGTGCCAGCGGGGGGGGCGAGACCCAGTACTTC
CAWSASGGGETQYF
>TRBV7-6|TRBJ2-7|TRBD1|NA
TGTGCCAGCAGCGTATACCCGGGACAGGGGGGGTACGAGCAGTACTTC
CASSVYPGQGGYEQYF
>TRBV5-4|TRBJ2-3|TRBD2|NA
TGTGCCAGCAGCTTGCCGGGGGGGCGGACAGATACGCAGTATTTT
CASSLPGGRTDTQYF
>TRBV7-8|TRBJ2-7|NA|NA
TGTGCCAGCATCCCCCTAGGGGGGGCGCGGTCCGAGCAGTACTTC
CASIPLGGARSEQYF
>TRBV7-9|TRBJ1-1|NA|NA
TGTGCCAGCAGCTCTCAGGACACTGAAGCTTTCTTT
CASSSQDTEAFF
>TRBV25-1|TRBJ2-7|TRBD1|NA
TGTGCCAGCAGTGTGACAGGGGGAAGCTACGAGCAGTACTTC
CASSVTGGSYEQYF
>TRBV19|TRBJ1-3|NA|NA
TGTGCCAGTAGTATGGGGGGATACTCTGGAAACACCATATATTTT
CASSMGGYSGNTIYF
>TRBV28|TRBJ1-2|NA|NA
TGTGCCAGCAGTTTGATACAGGATAATGGCTACACCTTC
CASSLIQDNGYTF
>TRBV2|TRBJ2-7|NA|NA
TGTGCCAGCAGTGAAGAAAAGACACTCTCCTACGAGCAGTACTTC
CASSEEKTLSYEQYF
>TRBV28|TRBJ1-5|NA|NA
TGTGCCAGCAGTTTATCCCCATATCAGCCCCAGCATTTT
CASSLSPYQPQHF
>TRBV18|TRBJ2-5|TRBD1|NA
TGTGCCAGCTCACCGGGACAGCAAGAGACCCAGTACTTC
CASSPGQQETQYF
>TRBV11-2|TRBJ2-7|TRBD2|NA
TGTGCCAGCCGCCGGCCAGGACTAGCCTCCTACGAGCAGTACTTC
CASRRPGLASYEQYF
>TRBV4-1|TRBJ1-2|NA|NA
TGCGCCAGCAGCCGAACCGGGGGGGACCTTGGATATGGCTACACCTTC
CASSRTGGDLGYGYTF